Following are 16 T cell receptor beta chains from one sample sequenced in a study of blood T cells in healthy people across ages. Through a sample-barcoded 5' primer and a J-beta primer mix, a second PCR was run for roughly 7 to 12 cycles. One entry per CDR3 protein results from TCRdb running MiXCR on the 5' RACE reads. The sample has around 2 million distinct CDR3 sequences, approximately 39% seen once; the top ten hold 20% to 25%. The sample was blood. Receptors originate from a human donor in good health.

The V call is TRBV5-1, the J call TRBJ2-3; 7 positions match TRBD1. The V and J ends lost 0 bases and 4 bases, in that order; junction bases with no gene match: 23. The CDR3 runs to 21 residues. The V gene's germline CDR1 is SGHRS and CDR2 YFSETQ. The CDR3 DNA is TGCGCCAGCAGCTTGGGACAGGACAGTAACGGGGCCAGGGGGTCCCCAGATACGCAGTATTTT. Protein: CASSLGQDSNGARGSPDTQYF.

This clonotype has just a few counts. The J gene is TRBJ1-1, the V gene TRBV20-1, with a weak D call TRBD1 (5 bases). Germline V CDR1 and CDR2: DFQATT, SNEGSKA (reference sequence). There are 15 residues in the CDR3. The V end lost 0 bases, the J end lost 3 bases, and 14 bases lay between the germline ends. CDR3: CSARDDRRDYTEAFF. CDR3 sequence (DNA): TGCAGTGCTAGAGATGATCGCAGGGATTACACTGAAGCTTTCTTT.

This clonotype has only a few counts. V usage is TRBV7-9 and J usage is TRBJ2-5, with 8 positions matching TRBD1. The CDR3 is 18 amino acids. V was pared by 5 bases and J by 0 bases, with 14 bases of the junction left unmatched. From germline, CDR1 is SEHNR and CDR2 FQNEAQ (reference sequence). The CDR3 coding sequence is TGTGCCAGCAGCCGTTACCACTTACAGGGGGGCTACCAAGAGACCCAGTACTTC. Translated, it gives CASSRYHLQGGYQETQYF.

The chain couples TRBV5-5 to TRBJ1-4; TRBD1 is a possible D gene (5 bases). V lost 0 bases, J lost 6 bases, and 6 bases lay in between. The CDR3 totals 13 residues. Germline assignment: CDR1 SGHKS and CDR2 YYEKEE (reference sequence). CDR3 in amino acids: CASSLAGYEKLFF. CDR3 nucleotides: TGTGCCAGCAGCTTGGCAGGGTATGAAAAACTGTTTTTT.

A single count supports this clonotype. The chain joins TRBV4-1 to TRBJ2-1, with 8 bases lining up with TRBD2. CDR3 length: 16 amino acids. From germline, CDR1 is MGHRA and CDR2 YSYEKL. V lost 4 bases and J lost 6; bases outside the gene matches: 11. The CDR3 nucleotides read TGCGCCAGCAGCCTCCTATGGTCGGGAGGGGGCAATGAGCAGTTCTTC. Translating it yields CASSLLWSGGGNEQFF.

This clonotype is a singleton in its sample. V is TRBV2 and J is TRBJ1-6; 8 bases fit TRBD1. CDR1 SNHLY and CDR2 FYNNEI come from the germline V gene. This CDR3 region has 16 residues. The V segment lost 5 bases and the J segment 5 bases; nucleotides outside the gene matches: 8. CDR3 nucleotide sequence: TGTGCCAGCAGTTTCTCGCGGACAGGGCATAATTCACCCCTCCACTTT. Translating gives CASSFSRTGHNSPLHF. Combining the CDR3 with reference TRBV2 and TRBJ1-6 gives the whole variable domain EPEVTQTPSHQVTQMGQEVILRCVPISNHLYFYWYRQILGQKVEFLVSFYNNEISEKSEIFDDQFSVERPDGSNFTLKIRSTKLEDSAMYFCASSFSRTGHNSPLHFGNGTRLTVT.

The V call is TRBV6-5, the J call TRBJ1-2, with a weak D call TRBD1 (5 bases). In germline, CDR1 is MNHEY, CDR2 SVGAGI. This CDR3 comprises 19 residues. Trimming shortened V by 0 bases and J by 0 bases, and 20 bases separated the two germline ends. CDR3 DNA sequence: TGTGCCAGCAGTTACTCGTCCAGGGTTAGGGACGAAGCTAACTATGGCTACACCTTC. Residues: CASSYSSRVRDEANYGYTF.

The DNA for the CDR3 is TGCAGTGCTAGGACCTGGGGACTAGCCCAAGAGACCCAGTACTTC. It encodes CSARTWGLAQETQYF. The chain combines TRBV20-1 with TRBJ2-5, with 9 bases matching TRBD2. CDR1 DFQATT and CDR2 SNEGSKA come from the germline V gene (reference sequence). V was pared by 3 bases and J by 1 base, with 6 bases of the junction left unmatched. CDR3 size: 15 residues.

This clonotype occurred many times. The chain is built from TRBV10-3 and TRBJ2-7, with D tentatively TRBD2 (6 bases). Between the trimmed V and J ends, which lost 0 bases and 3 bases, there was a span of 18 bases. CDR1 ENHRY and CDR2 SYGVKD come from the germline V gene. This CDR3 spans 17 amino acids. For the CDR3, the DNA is TGTGCCATCAGTGAGTCGTTGGGGACTTTGGGCGGCTACGAGCAGTACTTC. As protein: CAISESLGTLGGYEQYF.

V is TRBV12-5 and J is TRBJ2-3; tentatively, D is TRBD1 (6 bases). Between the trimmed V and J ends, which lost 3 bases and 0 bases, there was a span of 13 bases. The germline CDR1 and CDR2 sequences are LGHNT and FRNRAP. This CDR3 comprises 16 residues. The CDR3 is CASGFSTGPSTDTQYF. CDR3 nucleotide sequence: TGTGCTAGTGGTTTCTCGACAGGACCTAGCACAGATACGCAGTATTTT.

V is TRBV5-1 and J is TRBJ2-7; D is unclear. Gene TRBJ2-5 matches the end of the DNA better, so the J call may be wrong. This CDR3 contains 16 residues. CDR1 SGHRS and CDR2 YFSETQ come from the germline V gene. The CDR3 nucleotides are TGCGCCAGCAGCTTGGCCGGTCAAGGGATTCAGGAGACCCAGTACTTC. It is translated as CASSLAGQGIQETQYF.

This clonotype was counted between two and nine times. The CDR3 DNA is TGCGCCAGCAGCCAAACAGGTACGGGTCAGCCCCAGCATTTT. It yields the protein CASSQTGTGQPQHF. This chain links TRBV4-1 with TRBJ1-5; D possibly corresponds to TRBD1 (5 bases). Looked up from germline, CDR1 is MGHRA and CDR2 is YSYEKL. CDR3 length equals 14 residues. V gave up 2 bases and J gave up 6 bases, with 11 bases separating them.

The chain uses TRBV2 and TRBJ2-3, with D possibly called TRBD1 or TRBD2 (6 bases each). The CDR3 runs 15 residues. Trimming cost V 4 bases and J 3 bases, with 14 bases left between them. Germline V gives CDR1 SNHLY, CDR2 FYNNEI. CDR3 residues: CASSVRGVGTDTQYF. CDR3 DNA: TGTGCCAGCAGTGTAAGGGGGGTCGGTACAGATACGCAGTATTTT.

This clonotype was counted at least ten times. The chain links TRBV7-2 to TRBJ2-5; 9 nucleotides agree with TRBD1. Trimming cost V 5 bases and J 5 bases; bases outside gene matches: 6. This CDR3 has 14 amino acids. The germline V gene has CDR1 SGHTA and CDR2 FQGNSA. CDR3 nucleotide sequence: TGTGCCAGCAGCCCCAACAGGGGGCGGGAGACCCAGTACTTC. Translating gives CASSPNRGRETQYF.

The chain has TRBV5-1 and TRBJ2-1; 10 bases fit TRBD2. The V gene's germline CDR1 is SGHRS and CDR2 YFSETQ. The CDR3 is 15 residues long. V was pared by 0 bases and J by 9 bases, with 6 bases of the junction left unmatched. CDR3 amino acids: CASSLESGGAIEQFF. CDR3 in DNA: TGCGCCAGCAGCTTGGAGAGCGGGGGGGCCATTGAGCAGTTCTTC.

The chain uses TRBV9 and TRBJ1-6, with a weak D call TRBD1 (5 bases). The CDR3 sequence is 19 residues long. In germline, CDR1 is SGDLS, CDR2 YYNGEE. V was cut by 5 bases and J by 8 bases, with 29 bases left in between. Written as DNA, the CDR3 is TGTGCCAGCAGTAAAACAAGGGGATTAGTGGAAACACATTATTCACCCCTCCACTTT. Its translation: CASSKTRGLVETHYSPLHF.